Below are 25 T cell receptor beta chains sequenced from a single sample in a study of long-term antiretroviral therapy in people with HIV. Run at survey level, the immunoSEQ assay was version v3.0. Method: immunoSEQ multiplex PCR; TCRdb's copy keeps in-frame clones and lacks some. The data hold about 20,000 clones, with approximately 88% observed a single time. The sample consisted of unsorted PBMCs, taken 1.2 years after starting antiretroviral therapy. These TCRs come from a woman aged 40 to 50 with HIV.

In this sample, this clone turned up once. V gene TRBV15 combines with J gene TRBJ1-2; 9 nucleotides align to TRBD1. Per the germline V gene, CDR1 is LNHNV and CDR2 is YYDKDF (reference sequence). The CDR3 extends over 16 amino acids. V shed 8 bases, J shed 4 bases, and the junction held 14 bases outside the gene matches. This CDR3 is CATSPPTGGAGYGYTF. CDR3 DNA: TGTGCCACCTCCCCCCCCACAGGGGGCGCTGGCTATGGCTACACCTTC.

V is TRBV7-2 and J is TRBJ2-1; TRBD2 matches at 10 bases. V shed 5 bases and J 4 bases; nucleotides not matched to a gene: 11. CDR1 SGHTA and CDR2 FQGNSA come from the germline V gene. The CDR3 has 17 residues. Here the CDR3 DNA reads TGTGCCAGCAGCCCAGGACTAGCGGTCACTCTTTACAATGAGCAGTTCTTC. Its translation: CASSPGLAVTLYNEQFF.

The chain links TRBV9 to TRBJ2-3; unclear D gene. Trimming took 3 bases from V and 0 from J, leaving 2 bases between them. This CDR3 has 12 amino acids. Germline CDR1 reads SGDLS; CDR2 reads YYNGEE. The CDR3 coding sequence is TGTGCCAGCAGCGCAAGCACAGATACGCAGTATTTT. This sequence encodes CASSASTDTQYF.

V and J are TRBV11-2 and TRBJ1-4, with unresolved D. Deletions cut 5 bases from V and 4 bases from J, with 11 bases between. Germline CDR1 reads SGHAT; CDR2 reads FQNNGV. This CDR3 comprises 14 residues. In DNA form, the CDR3 reads TGTGCCAGCAGCGTCAGGATAATTAATGAAAAACTGTTTTTT. Translation gives CASSVRIINEKLFF.

The gene calls are TRBV6-6 and TRBJ2-1, with 12 bases matching TRBD2. Germline values: CDR1 MNHNY, CDR2 SVGAGI (reference sequence). The CDR3 consists of 15 residues. V lost 6 bases and J lost 5; bases outside the gene matches: 5. The CDR3 DNA reads as TGTGCCAGCAGCCCCAGGACTAGCGGGAACAATGAGCAGTTCTTC. It specifies CASSPRTSGNNEQFF.

The rearrangement joins TRBV15 to TRBJ2-5; D is possibly TRBD1 or TRBD2 (6 bases each). The germline V gene encodes CDR1 LNHNV and CDR2 YYDKDF (reference sequence). CDR3 length equals 14 residues. V was trimmed by 5 bases and J by 2 bases, leaving 12 bases between them. Here the CDR3 reads CATSSRGRQETQYF. In DNA form, the CDR3 reads TGTGCCACCAGCTCCCGGGGGCGGCAAGAGACCCAGTACTTC. The full variable domain, in which reference TRBV15 and TRBJ2-5 provide the parts outside the CDR3, is DAMVIQNPRYQVTQFGKPVTLSCSQTLNHNVMYWYQQKSSQAPKLLFHYYDKDFNNEADTPDNFQSRRPNTSFCFLDIRSPGLGDTAMYLCATSSRGRQETQYFGPGTRLLVL.

The chain joins TRBV6-1 to TRBJ2-7; D gene uncertain. Germline V lookup: CDR1 MNHNS, CDR2 SASEGT. CDR3 length equals 13 residues. V was pared by 4 bases and J by 6 bases, with 13 bases between. CDR3 in amino acids: CASSVAPWPEQYF. As DNA, the CDR3 is TGTGCCAGCAGTGTCGCCCCCTGGCCCGAGCAGTACTTC.

This rearrangement joins TRBV6-5 to TRBJ2-2; D remains ambiguous. CDR3 length: 13 residues. Germline CDR1 MNHEY, CDR2 SVGAGI. The V end lost 4 bases, the J end lost 1 base, and 4 bases lay between the germline ends. The CDR3 loop is CASSSVNTGELFF. CDR3 nucleotide sequence: TGTGCCAGCAGTTCCGTGAACACCGGGGAGCTGTTTTTT.

V and J are TRBV6-1 and TRBJ2-2, with D hard to call. The CDR3 is made up of 15 amino acids. V dropped 4 bases and J dropped 3 bases, with 12 bases sitting between them. Germline CDR1 and CDR2: MNHNS and SASEGT. The CDR3 reads CASSVSERYTGELFF. The CDR3 nucleotides read TGTGCCAGCAGTGTTTCCGAACGATACACCGGGGAGCTGTTTTTT.

This clone showed up just a few times. The chain couples TRBV5-4 to TRBJ1-1; 7 bases fit TRBD1. V trimming: 3 bases; J trimming: 5 bases; junction bases outside the gene matches: 10. CDR3 length: 15 residues. In germline, CDR1 is SGHNT, CDR2 YYREEE (reference sequence). The CDR3 sequence is CASSSGESGGTEAFF. CDR3 DNA: TGTGCCAGCAGCTCGGGGGAGTCAGGGGGGACTGAAGCTTTCTTT. Complete variable domain (other parts from reference TRBV5-4 and TRBJ1-1): ETGVTQSPTHLIKTRGQQVTLRCSSQSGHNTVSWYQQALGQGPQFIFQYYREEENGRGNFPPRFSGLQFPNYSSELNVNALELDDSALYLCASSSGESGGTEAFFGQGTRLTVV.

The chain carries TRBV5-1 and TRBJ2-5, with D possibly being TRBD2 (7 bases). The CDR3 length is 16 residues. Trimming removed 8 bases at V and 4 bases at J, with 24 bases between. Germline V gene sequence: CDR1 SGHRS, CDR2 YFSETQ. The CDR3 protein is CASRPVGGGPGETQYF. CDR3 coding DNA: TGCGCCAGTCGCCCCGTTGGGGGGGGGCCGGGAGAGACCCAGTACTTC.

The chain joins TRBV6-1 to TRBJ2-7; D gene uncertain. V was trimmed by 4 bases and J by 1 base, leaving 8 bases between them. This CDR3 region has 13 residues. CDR1 and CDR2 from the germline V gene are MNHNS and SASEGT. The CDR3 DNA reads as TGTGCCAGCAGTGCTCACAGATCCTACGAGCAGTACTTC. Its protein product is CASSAHRSYEQYF.

In its sample, this clone was seen once. The rearrangement links TRBV2 to TRBJ2-3, with 7 bases matching TRBD2. CDR3 length: 14 amino acids. V was pared by 6 bases and J by 0 bases, with 3 bases of the junction left unmatched. Germline V lookup: CDR1 SNHLY, CDR2 FYNNEI. The CDR3 here is CASSVSGSTDTQYF. CDR3 coding DNA: TGTGCCAGCAGCGTTAGCGGGAGCACAGATACGCAGTATTTT.

This rearrangement joins TRBV29-1 to TRBJ1-1, with 9 bases fitting TRBD1. Germline V gene lookup returns CDR1 SQVTM and CDR2 ANQGSEA. The ends lost 6 bases at V and 3 bases at J; junction bases unmatched: 8. The CDR3 is made up of 14 amino acids. CDR3 sequence (DNA): TGCAGCGTGACGGGACAGGGTCTGTACACTGAAGCTTTCTTT. Translated, it gives CSVTGQGLYTEAFF.

This chain connects TRBV7-2 to TRBJ2-1; 8 nucleotides agree with TRBD1. Germline CDR1 and CDR2: SGHTA and FQGNSA. The CDR3 runs 15 residues. Losses at the gene ends were 5 bases for V and 2 bases for J; bases not matched to a gene: 5. The DNA of the CDR3 is TGTGCCAGCAGCCTCGCAGGGGGCACCTACAATGAGCAGTTCTTC. This translates into CASSLAGGTYNEQFF.

V is TRBV6-1 and J is TRBJ2-2; D is possibly TRBD1 or TRBD2 (5 bases each). Trimming removed 8 bases at V and 1 base at J, with 14 bases between. Germline V gives CDR1 MNHNS, CDR2 SASEGT. The CDR3 loop spans 15 amino acids. CDR3 nucleotide sequence: TGTGCCAGCCTGGGGGTAGCGAGGAACACCGGGGAGCTGTTTTTT. Protein product: CASLGVARNTGELFF.

The chain uses TRBV28 and TRBJ2-7, with 8 bases fitting TRBD1. Germline CDR1 is MDHEN and CDR2 is SYDVKM. V lost 6 bases and J lost 6; bases outside the gene matches: 10. The CDR3 has 14 amino acids. CDR3 protein: CASRGGTGFVEQYF. In DNA form, the CDR3 reads TGTGCCAGCAGGGGCGGGACAGGCTTCGTCGAGCAGTACTTC.

V gene TRBV10-3 combines with J gene TRBJ1-5; D unclear. Germline values: CDR1 ENHRY, CDR2 SYGVKD. Trimming shortened V by 2 bases and J by 7 bases, and 12 bases separated the two germline ends. The CDR3 is 14 residues long. This CDR3 reads CAISEGRVPQPQHF. Written as DNA, the CDR3 is TGTGCCATCAGTGAGGGGAGGGTCCCCCAGCCCCAGCATTTT.

The V gene is TRBV19, the J gene TRBJ1-2; 9 bases match TRBD1. The CDR3 totals 11 residues. Trimming at V came to 9 bases and at J to 8 bases, leaving 4 bases not matched to a gene. CDR1 and CDR2 (germline): LNHDA, SQIVND (reference sequence). CDR3 loop: CASRDREGYTF. CDR3 in DNA: TGTGCCAGCCGGGACAGGGAAGGCTACACCTTC.

This chain links TRBV7-6 with TRBJ2-2, with 7 bases matching TRBD1. Unmatched junction bases numbered 7, after V lost 5 bases and J lost 4 bases. CDR1 is SGHVS and CDR2 is FNYEAQ in the germline V gene. This CDR3 is built from 15 residues. The CDR3 bases are TGTGCCAGCAGCCCTTTCGGGACAGCCACCGGGGAGCTGTTTTTT. This sequence encodes CASSPFGTATGELFF. The full variable domain, completed using reference TRBV7-6 and TRBJ2-2, is GAGVSQSPRYKVTKRGQDVALRCDPISGHVSLYWYRQALGQGPEFLTYFNYEAQQDKSGLPNDRFSAERPEGSISTLTIQRTEQRDSAMYRCASSPFGTATGELFFGEGSRLTVL.

This clone was picked up a small number of times. The chain joins TRBV14 to TRBJ2-2; 9 bases are a match to TRBD2. There are 16 residues in the CDR3. Germline assignment: CDR1 SGHDN and CDR2 FVKESK. V lost 1 base, J lost 3 bases, and 3 bases stayed unmatched. CDR3 in DNA: TGTGCCAGCAGCCAAGCGACTAGCGGATACACCGGGGAGCTGTTTTTT. It codes for CASSQATSGYTGELFF.

This chain connects TRBV6-6 to TRBJ2-5, with 7 bases fitting TRBD1. In germline, CDR1 is MNHNY, CDR2 SVGAGI (reference sequence). This CDR3 has 16 amino acids. V was pared by 2 bases and J by 1 base, with 7 bases of the junction left unmatched. The CDR3 DNA follows: TGTGCCAGCAGTTACCGCCGGGACAGCTTCCAAGAGACCCAGTACTTC. It translates to CASSYRRDSFQETQYF.

This clone was seen more than once but under ten times. This chain links TRBV7-9 with TRBJ1-2; 10 bases agree with TRBD1. This CDR3 has 13 residues. V shed 6 bases, J shed 6 bases, and the junction held 4 bases outside the gene matches. Germline values: CDR1 SEHNR, CDR2 FQNEAQ (reference sequence). In DNA form, the CDR3 reads TGTGCCAGCAGGACTGGGACAGGGGATGGCTACACCTTC. Amino acids: CASRTGTGDGYTF.

This chain joins TRBV11-1 and TRBJ2-1; D is ambiguous. From germline, CDR1 is SGHAT and CDR2 FQDESV (reference sequence). The CDR3 consists of 13 residues. Between the trimmed V and J ends, which lost 1 base and 4 bases, there was a span of 5 bases. The CDR3 DNA reads TGTGCCAGCAGCTTAGGTCGTTACAATGAGCAGTTCTTC. Its protein product is CASSLGRYNEQFF.

The chain recombines TRBV10-2 with TRBJ2-3, with D unresolved. Germline values: CDR1 WSHSY, CDR2 SAAADI. Trimming shortened V by 2 bases and J by 0 bases, and 6 bases separated the two germline ends. CDR3 size: 14 residues. The DNA of the CDR3 is TGCGCCAGCAGTGAGAACTTCAGCACAGATACGCAGTATTTT. It codes for CASSENFSTDTQYF.